This is a list of T cell receptor beta chains from one sample in a study of technical replicates of blood from several donors. The protocol was immunoSEQ multiplex PCR, while the TCRdb copy is restricted to in-frame clones and leaves out a portion. Seen here are about 83,000 clones, just over 90% observed once, and the top ten hold 0.27%. The specimen was T cells isolated from PBMCs. These receptors came from a human donor in good health. Both conserved end residues are part of each CDR3. The D gene is left open where the match is weak. Only some rows state a clone size, as once, few, many or a class for expanded clones.

abundance: -
d_gene: TRBD2
j_gene: TRBJ2-2
v_gene: TRBV28
CDR3nt: TGTGCCAGCAGTTACCTCGGACTAGCAAACACCGGGGAGCTGTTTTTT
CDR3aa: CASSYLGLANTGELFF

abundance: -
d_gene: -
j_gene: TRBJ1-5
v_gene: TRBV19
CDR3nt: TGTGCCAGTAGTATATCAGGGTCGAGCAATCAGCCCCAGCATTTT
CDR3aa: CASSISGSSNQPQHF

abundance: -
d_gene: -
j_gene: TRBJ2-5
v_gene: TRBV7-9
CDR3nt: TGTGCCAGCAGCTTAGTCTCTCTGTACCAAGAGACCCAGTACTTC
CDR3aa: CASSLVSLYQETQYF

abundance: -
d_gene: TRBD1
j_gene: TRBJ2-7
v_gene: TRBV9
CDR3nt: TGTGCCAGCAGCCCGCGGGACAGGGTGTATCCCGAGCAGTACTTC
CDR3aa: CASSPRDRVYPEQYF

abundance: -
d_gene: -
j_gene: TRBJ1-1
v_gene: TRBV27
CDR3nt: TGTGCCAGCAGTTTAGTATGGGGCCGCACTGAAGCTTTCTTT
CDR3aa: CASSLVWGRTEAFF

abundance: -
d_gene: TRBD2
j_gene: TRBJ2-2
v_gene: TRBV6-4
CDR3nt: TGTGCCAGCAGTCGACTAGCGGGGGGGCCTAACACCGGGGAGCTGTTTTTT
CDR3aa: CASSRLAGGPNTGELFF

abundance: -
d_gene: -
j_gene: TRBJ2-6
v_gene: TRBV5-6
CDR3nt: TGTGCCAGCAGCTCGACAGTATTTAGGTCTGGGGCCAACGTCCTGACTTTC
CDR3aa: CASSSTVFRSGANVLTF

abundance: -
d_gene: TRBD1
j_gene: TRBJ1-5
v_gene: TRBV6-5
CDR3nt: TGTGCCAGCAGTTATCTACAGGGGGAGCTGATTCAGCCCCAGCATTTT
CDR3aa: CASSYLQGELIQPQHF

abundance: -
d_gene: TRBD2
j_gene: TRBJ2-1
v_gene: TRBV5-1
CDR3nt: TGCGCCAGCAGCACCCGGGGCGGCGCGGGGGGGCAGTTCTTC
CDR3aa: CASSTRGGAGGQFF

abundance: -
d_gene: TRBD1
j_gene: TRBJ2-7
v_gene: TRBV5-4
CDR3nt: TGTGCCAGCAGCTACCCCGGGACAGGGTCAAACGAGCAGTACTTC
CDR3aa: CASSYPGTGSNEQYF

abundance: -
d_gene: -
j_gene: TRBJ1-3
v_gene: TRBV11-2
CDR3nt: TGTGCCAGCAGCTTAATCTTGAGGGGAAACACCATATATTTT
CDR3aa: CASSLILRGNTIYF

abundance: -
d_gene: TRBD1
j_gene: TRBJ2-1
v_gene: TRBV19
CDR3nt: TGTGCCAGTACCGCGACAGGGAAAGTCTACAATGAGCAGTTCTTC
CDR3aa: CASTATGKVYNEQFF

abundance: -
d_gene: -
j_gene: TRBJ1-1
v_gene: TRBV29-1
CDR3nt: TGCAGCGTTGAAGATGCAGGGTCCCTAAAAGCTTTCTTT
CDR3aa: CSVEDAGSLKAFF

abundance: -
d_gene: -
j_gene: TRBJ2-1
v_gene: TRBV5-4
CDR3nt: TGTGCCAGCAGCTCACTAACGGCCTACAATGAGCAGTTCTTC
CDR3aa: CASSSLTAYNEQFF

abundance: -
d_gene: -
j_gene: TRBJ1-1
v_gene: TRBV7-9
CDR3nt: TGTGCCAGCAGCTTAGCTGCGTCAGAACACTCCACCTCCGGGGCTTTCTTT
CDR3aa: CASSLAASEHSTSGAFF

abundance: medium-sized
d_gene: -
j_gene: TRBJ1-4
v_gene: TRBV19
CDR3nt: TGTGCCAGTAGTATATCCAGTAATGAAAAACTGTTTTTT
CDR3aa: CASSISSNEKLFF

abundance: -
d_gene: -
j_gene: TRBJ2-3
v_gene: TRBV10-3
CDR3nt: TGTGCCATCAAGGAGGGTCTCGGGAGTGGAAGCACAGATACGCAGTATTTT
CDR3aa: CAIKEGLGSGSTDTQYF

abundance: -
d_gene: -
j_gene: TRBJ1-1
v_gene: TRBV18
CDR3nt: TGTGCCAGCTCACAGGGGTCGGGCACTGAAGCTTTCTTT
CDR3aa: CASSQGSGTEAFF

abundance: -
d_gene: TRBD2
j_gene: TRBJ2-7
v_gene: TRBV27
CDR3nt: TGTGCCAGCAGTTTAGGGCGAGCGGGAGGGCCGGGCGAGCAGTACTTC
CDR3aa: CASSLGRAGGPGEQYF

abundance: -
d_gene: -
j_gene: TRBJ1-2
v_gene: TRBV19
CDR3nt: TGTGCCAGTAGTATATTAAACACACCCTATGGCTACACCTTC
CDR3aa: CASSILNTPYGYTF

abundance: -
d_gene: -
j_gene: TRBJ1-2
v_gene: TRBV4-1
CDR3nt: TGCGCCAGCAGCCAAAACTTCGCACCCTCCTATGGCTACACCTTC
CDR3aa: CASSQNFAPSYGYTF

abundance: -
d_gene: -
j_gene: TRBJ1-2
v_gene: TRBV4-1
CDR3nt: TGCGCCAGCAGCCAAGATCTAGACAGTTGGGGCTATGGCTACACCTTC
CDR3aa: CASSQDLDSWGYGYTF

abundance: -
d_gene: TRBD2
j_gene: TRBJ2-1
v_gene: TRBV4-1
CDR3nt: TGCGCCAGCAGCCCGGGACTAGGGGGTGAGCAGTTCTTC
CDR3aa: CASSPGLGGEQFF

abundance: -
d_gene: -
j_gene: TRBJ1-5
v_gene: TRBV27
CDR3nt: TGTGCCAGCAGTTATCACACCGCGGATAGCAATCAGCCCCAGCATTTT
CDR3aa: CASSYHTADSNQPQHF

abundance: -
d_gene: -
j_gene: TRBJ1-2
v_gene: TRBV14
CDR3nt: TGTGCCAGCAGCTCCCTCCCGGGGGATGGCTACACCTTC
CDR3aa: CASSSLPGDGYTF

abundance: -
d_gene: -
j_gene: TRBJ2-2
v_gene: TRBV12-5
CDR3nt: TGTGCTAGTGGTTTGGTGTTGTCGGGTACGGCGAACACCGGGGAGCTGTTTTTT
CDR3aa: CASGLVLSGTANTGELFF

abundance: -
d_gene: -
j_gene: TRBJ2-3
v_gene: TRBV7-7
CDR3nt: TGTGCCAGCAGCTTAACATTTTCAGATACGCAGTATTTT
CDR3aa: CASSLTFSDTQYF

abundance: -
d_gene: TRBD1
j_gene: TRBJ1-6
v_gene: TRBV7-9
CDR3nt: TGTGCCAGCAGCCCCTCCCGGGACAGGGTAGTTGATTCACCCCTCCACTTT
CDR3aa: CASSPSRDRVVDSPLHF

abundance: -
d_gene: TRBD1
j_gene: TRBJ1-2
v_gene: TRBV6-5
CDR3nt: TGTGCCAGCAGTTACTCAGGGGGACAGAACTATGGCTACACCTTC
CDR3aa: CASSYSGGQNYGYTF

abundance: -
d_gene: TRBD2
j_gene: TRBJ2-7
v_gene: TRBV7-9
CDR3nt: TGTGCCAGCGTCCGCCTCTTAGCGGGAGGCCCCTCCTACGAGCAGTACTTC
CDR3aa: CASVRLLAGGPSYEQYF

abundance: -
d_gene: -
j_gene: TRBJ1-1
v_gene: TRBV7-9
CDR3nt: TGTGCCAGCAGTCCAATCGGGTACACTGAAGCTTTCTTT
CDR3aa: CASSPIGYTEAFF

abundance: -
d_gene: -
j_gene: TRBJ1-3
v_gene: TRBV6-6
CDR3nt: TGTGCCAGCAGTTACGCCAGGGGAACTGGAAACACCATATATTTT
CDR3aa: CASSYARGTGNTIYF

abundance: -
d_gene: -
j_gene: TRBJ2-5
v_gene: TRBV28
CDR3nt: TGTGCCAGCAGTTTCTACCGATGGGGGGAGGACCAAGAGACCCAGTACTTC
CDR3aa: CASSFYRWGEDQETQYF

abundance: -
d_gene: -
j_gene: TRBJ2-1
v_gene: TRBV6-5
CDR3nt: TGTGCCAGCAGCCCCGTTCTAGTTTCCATTGAGCAGTTCTTC
CDR3aa: CASSPVLVSIEQFF

abundance: -
d_gene: -
j_gene: TRBJ2-5
v_gene: TRBV2
CDR3nt: TGTGCCAGCAGTGAAAGACAGTCCCGTACGGAGACCCAGTACTTC
CDR3aa: CASSERQSRTETQYF

abundance: -
d_gene: TRBD2
j_gene: TRBJ2-1
v_gene: TRBV28
CDR3nt: TGTGCCAGCAGTTTAGGGCCTAGCGGGAGGTGGCTGGCCAATGAGCAGTTCTTC
CDR3aa: CASSLGPSGRWLANEQFF

abundance: -
d_gene: TRBD2
j_gene: TRBJ2-5
v_gene: TRBV6-5
CDR3nt: TGTGCCAGCAAGGCCAGCGGGGCGCGGGAGACCCAGTACTTC
CDR3aa: CASKASGARETQYF

abundance: -
d_gene: TRBD2
j_gene: TRBJ2-1
v_gene: TRBV11-2
CDR3nt: TGTGCCAGCAGCCGGACTAGCGGGATGGCTGAGCAGTTCTTC
CDR3aa: CASSRTSGMAEQFF

abundance: -
d_gene: -
j_gene: TRBJ2-2
v_gene: TRBV6-1
CDR3nt: TGTGCCAGCAGTGACCAGGGGTTGACAAGTAACACCGGGGAGCTGTTTTTT
CDR3aa: CASSDQGLTSNTGELFF

abundance: once
d_gene: TRBD2
j_gene: TRBJ2-2
v_gene: TRBV7-2
CDR3nt: TGTGCCAGCAGCTTATCCGGGGGGTCGTTGTCCGGGGAGCTGTTTTTT
CDR3aa: CASSLSGGSLSGELFF